This T cell receptor beta chain was obtained from a study of cytomegalovirus exposure and HLA in healthy donors (dated by TCRdb to 2016 to 2017). About the investigation overall: An earlier analysis of approximately 640 of the donors reported approximately 270 Gb of sequence data and 117 million unique TCR beta sequences from 150 million to 200 million T cells. The later analysis used no new phenotypic data to find candidate immune exposures, relying instead on TCR beta sequences and their occurrence across donors. Among 398 genotyped donors of the cohort, an average of roughly 230,000 unique TCR beta nucleotide sequences was sequenced per donor, of which 15% to 20% were non-productive. In an earlier analysis of 587 of the donors, high-throughput TCR beta sequencing was used to judge whether each TCR beta V gene segment behaved as functional or pseudogenic. Both class I and class II loci were covered by HLA typing, at four-digit resolution. Donor age, sex, ethnicity and CMV serostatus were collected together with the repertoire data. Of the roughly 390 genotyped donors, approximately 80% fell in the genetic ancestry cluster associated with self-reported Caucasian donors. The study was designed to test whether signatures of past pathogen exposure could be identified by cataloging public T cell receptors. An early release covering 550 to 700 HLA-typed donors comprised roughly 300 gigabases of sequencing data and approximately 85 million unique TCR sequences. Every discovery cohort repertoire had been produced on one sequencing platform. The study profiled the T cell repertoires of approximately 700 subjects by immunosequencing and related them to cytomegalovirus serostatus. The study combined high-throughput TCR immunosequencing, statistical association of individual TCRs with disease status, and machine learning to predict cytomegalovirus infection status. A separate validation cohort of 90 to 150 different subjects was used in addition to the roughly 700-subject first cohort. A later analysis re-examined previously published TCR beta repertoires from about 670 donors and added high-resolution HLA genotyping to investigate patterns of TCR occurrence. The number of donors typed differed by locus, with about 629-630 for A, B, C, DRB1 and DQB1, approximately 500 for DQA1, over 600 for DPA1, and some 440 for DPB1. Genome-wide SNP genotypes for about 55% of the 666 donors were used in a later genetic analysis, which treated that subset as a discovery cohort. Roughly 5 DR-DQ haplotypes were treated as single units for association and clustering because of strong linkage in the cohort.

Per the germline V gene, MNHEY is the CDR1 and SVGAGI is the CDR2. The CDR3, from cysteine to phenylalanine, totals 14 residues. Only CDR3 DNA remains: 42 bases, in frame from the first base. V is shortened by 8 bases, J by 8 bases, and the region joining them spans 22 bases. Points on this clone: This receptor's antigen is unknown. There are no base qualities to consult, and no much larger clone falls within one base.

Findings and caveats that apply to the study as a whole: Several of the top co-occurrence clusters appeared to be linked to parvovirus B19, influenza, CMV and Epstein-Barr virus, according to a later analysis. Because the 87-base-pair reads could not distinguish some IMGT-functional V segments, including TRBV6-2 and TRBV6-3, those segments were excluded. Sequencing depth was assumed to be roughly uniform across donors in the presence/absence analyses, though that assumption may not hold. An association between a missense DCLRE1C variant and V-gene and J-gene trimming of TCR beta chains was found in a later genetic analysis and replicated in an independent cohort. A further reported finding was that TCR beta sequences accurately predicted the HLA-A and HLA-B alleles for most subjects in the first cohort. Roughly 17 rarely observed V segments, including chromosome 9 orphons, were excluded from the earlier analysis of approximately 600 of the donors because counts were too low. A cluster of highly shared sequence variants was judged likely to be a technical artifact of the sequencing pipeline. A few of the identified cytomegalovirus-associated TCR beta chains were confirmed in vitro to be specific for cytomegalovirus antigens. An earlier analysis of roughly 570 of the donors showed that most TCR beta V segments appeared in productive rearrangements either about 87% or about 30% of the time, which broadly matched IMGT annotations. Cytomegalovirus status was reported to be diagnosed by the classifier with high specificity and sensitivity in both the original and validation cohorts. At a false discovery rate of 0.05, a later analysis linked around 15,000 TCR beta sequences to specific HLA alleles. The study gave a list of more than 150 TCR beta chains associated with cytomegalovirus. Compared with equally common non-associated chains, HLA-associated TCR beta chains in a later analysis were more clonally expanded and had lower generation probabilities. A later analysis found that TCR association rates varied across HLA loci, with DRB1 alleles showing the most associated TCRs and HLA-C alleles the fewest. Strong co-occurrence of HLA alleles, especially DR and DQ, made assigning TCR associations to individual alleles difficult. For the cohort, immune exposure information was limited to CMV serostatus. Because HLA typing was missing for some donors at each locus, association tests included only the typed subset. Correlated functional status among segregating V segments might reflect linkage disequilibrium, but an unknown experimental factor could not be ruled out. Across donors, most TCR sequences were observed very rarely, whereas some public TCRs were present in many individuals. Most CMV-associated TCR beta chains appeared to be HLA-restricted in a later analysis, and the HLA associations seemed to be driven largely by CMV exposure. It was suggested by the authors that the approach could potentially be generalized to other disease states and immunological phenotypes. This cohort had only TCR beta chains sequenced, and the lack of alpha or paired-chain data limited which features could be detected. In a later genetic analysis, fewer N-insertions in productive TCRs were reported among donors in an Asian-associated ancestry cluster than the roughly 700-donor mean.

The method was the immunoSEQ multiplex PCR assay. For the multiplex PCR, a mixture combining 60 forward primers for TCR Vbeta segments and 13 reverse primers for TCR Jbeta segments was used. The CDR3 region of rearranged TCR beta genes was amplified from genomic DNA with a multiplex PCR assay. The amplified TCR beta libraries were sequenced on the Illumina HiSeq System as 87-base-pair reads. Concerning the study's data processing: A later analysis tallied approximately 87 million unique TCR beta chains across the 666 repertoires, and some 12 million of those chains were shared by two or more donors. A nearest-neighbor algorithm error-corrected the raw reads and collapsed the reads into unique sequences, merging closely related sequences to remove PCR and sequencing errors. V, D and J gene segments were assigned by aligning CDR3 sequences to IMGT reference sequences. For a sequence to be retained, at least a six-nucleotide match to both a V gene segment and a J gene segment was required. Rearrangements were classified as productive when the CDR3 lacked stop codons and remained in frame with V and J, and all other rearrangements were classified as non-productive. Following IMGT convention, CDR3 was defined as the stretch from the second conserved V-encoded cysteine up to the conserved J-encoded phenylalanine. The earlier analysis of about 560 of the donors excluded any sequence lacking an unambiguous match to a single V gene segment. In an earlier analysis of 500 to 750 of the donors, V segments were called functional above 56.7% productive rearrangements and were called segregating when the between-donor standard deviation exceeded 5%. To diagnose cytomegalovirus status from the catalog of TCR beta chain sequences, a statistical classification framework was built. In a later analysis, V and J genes were assigned by comparing TCR nucleotide sequences against IMGT/GENE-DB human TR gene sequences. Using the TCRdist pipeline, a later analysis assigned CDR3 sequences along with most-parsimonious VDJ recombination scenarios. In a later analysis, each TCR beta chain was defined by its CDR3 amino acid sequence together with its V-gene family, and reads lacking a unique V-gene family were excluded. To address suspected cross-contamination and a sequencing artifact, a later analysis removed some 620 highly shared, low-generation-probability nucleotide sequences. In a later analysis, a clonal expansion index was calculated for each public chain from normalized within-repertoire ranks of inferred template counts. Generation probabilities in a later analysis came from a VDJ recombination model fitted to out-of-frame rearrangements, and those results were checked against IGoR. Hypergeometric tests were used in a later analysis to score TCR-TCR, TCR-HLA and TCR-CMV co-occurrence, with a repertoire-size bias correction applied to the TCR pairs. To estimate false discovery rates, a later analysis permuted the HLA or CMV assignments 20 times. In a later analysis, co-occurring TCRs were grouped using DBSCAN, with TCRdist sequence similarity added in when clustering inside HLA-allele-positive subsets. Repertoires with fewer than 30,000 or more than 120,000 public chains were left out of co-occurrence clustering, as were a few repertoires with anomalous nucleotide sharing. Imported from immuneACCESS, the table was reduced by TCRdb to in-frame sequences with V and J called. These copies leave out some clones; in studies compared against another copy, an unresolved V gene accounts for under half, and the cause of the remainder is not known. V, J and clone size reflect that table, while D and trimming were determined from the DNA. Across this sample there are more than 120,000 clones, with 78% seen only once. In total, the top ten clones hold about 6.8% of the sample.

The cohort comprised 666 healthy bone marrow donors. At the time of sampling, all cohort members were nominally healthy, though unrecorded immune exposures were likely present. The donor tested CMV seropositive, placing the donor among the 289 seropositive members of the cohort. Each donor provided a peripheral blood sample, and peripheral blood mononuclear cells were used for TCR beta sequencing. The Qiagen DNeasy Blood Extraction Kit was used to extract genomic DNA from the blood cell samples. The specimen sequenced was PBMCs. The chain joins TRBV6-5 to TRBJ2-7; 7 matching bases give a weak D call of TRBD2. This clonotype originated in a woman aged 40 to 50 in good health and CMV-seropositive. CDR3 protein: CASAVAGALGKQYF. The DNA sequence is as follows: TGTGCCAGCGCCGTGGCGGGGGCGCTCGGGAAGCAGTACTTC.